These 9 T cell receptor beta chains were all obtained from the same sample, sequenced in a study of sequential checkpoint blockade in melanoma (dated by TCRdb to about 2019). The library was generated by the immunoSEQ multiplex PCR assay. Drawn from immuneACCESS, this table holds only the in-frame rearrangements with V and J called that TCRdb kept. Clones are partly lost; checked studies trace under half to an unresolved V gene and leave the rest unexplained. The sample profile shows over 25,000 clones; more than 65% of them were found once. Around 19% of the sample rests with the top ten. Read against the paper, the sample's treatment or condition label means: randomized to nivolumab then ipilimumab (arm A) or the reverse (arm B). Source: CD8+ T cells sorted from blood (inferred from file names), taken from a patient given nivolumab and ipilimumab in sequence. The receptor source for this set is a human donor with melanoma.

The chain employs TRBV13 and TRBJ2-7; 9 positions agree with TRBD1. CDR1 and CDR2 (germline): PRHDT, FYEKMQ (reference sequence). The V and J ends lost 5 bases and 4 bases, in that order; junction bases with no gene match: 9. CDR3 size: 15 residues. CDR3 loop: CASSPAGTGTYEQYF. CDR3 sequence (DNA): TGTGCCAGCAGCCCAGCCGGGACAGGGACGTACGAGCAGTACTTC.

This chain links TRBV27 with TRBJ2-1, with 7 bases identical to TRBD2. The CDR3 consists of 12 residues. V dropped 7 bases and J dropped 6; count of bases not matched to a gene: 3. Per germline, CDR1 MNHEY and CDR2 SMNVEV (reference sequence). The CDR3 region is CASTGGVNEQFF. CDR3 DNA: TGTGCCAGCACTGGGGGGGTCAATGAGCAGTTCTTC.

The rearrangement links TRBV19 to TRBJ1-2, with 9 nucleotides matching TRBD1. CDR1 is LNHDA, CDR2 SQIVND, per germline (reference sequence). This CDR3 contains 15 residues. V gave up 8 bases and J gave up 5 bases; unmatched junction bases: 12. The CDR3 sequence: CASADPGQGMYGYTF. Written as DNA, the CDR3 is TGTGCCAGTGCGGACCCAGGACAGGGGATGTATGGCTACACCTTC.

This sequence joins TRBV9 and TRBJ1-3; D perhaps matches TRBD1 (5 bases). Deletions cut 0 bases from V and 2 bases from J, with 6 bases between. From germline, CDR1 is SGDLS and CDR2 YYNGEE. This CDR3 has 14 amino acids. The CDR3 here is CASSVAGAGNTIYF. The CDR3 coding sequence is TGTGCCAGCAGCGTAGCGGGGGCTGGAAACACCATATATTTT. The whole variable domain, remainder taken from reference TRBV9 and TRBJ1-3, is DSGVTQTPKHLITATGQRVTLRCSPRSGDLSVYWYQQSLDQGLQFLIQYYNGEERAKGNILERFSAQQFPDLHSELNLSSLELGDSALYFCASSVAGAGNTIYFGEGSWLTVV.

The chain couples TRBV30 to TRBJ1-1, with 8 bases lining up with TRBD1. This CDR3 comprises 16 residues. Germline V gives CDR1 GTSNPN, CDR2 SVGIG (reference sequence). With 0 bases clipped from V and 3 bases from J, the junction kept 9 bases outside the gene matches. DNA for the CDR3: TGTGCCTGGAGTGTTAGGACAGGGAGGGCGGACACTGAAGCTTTCTTT. It codes for CAWSVRTGRADTEAFF.

V usage is TRBV19 and J usage is TRBJ1-4; maybe TRBD1 (6 bases). Germline CDR1 is LNHDA and CDR2 is SQIVND (reference sequence). This CDR3 region has 14 residues. Trimming stripped 5 bases from V and 0 bases from J, with 7 bases between. DNA for the CDR3: TGTGCCAGTAGTCACAGGGCAACTAATGAAAAACTGTTTTTT. Protein product: CASSHRATNEKLFF.

The CDR3 sequence: CASSRGGEQYF. CDR3 bases: TGTGCCAGCAGCCGGGGGGGCGAGCAGTACTTC. The chain recombines TRBV13 with TRBJ2-7; 8 nucleotides align to TRBD2. The CDR3 is made up of 11 amino acids. Germline CDR1 PRHDT, CDR2 FYEKMQ (reference sequence). The junction had 0 bases not matched to a gene; V was cut back by 5 bases and J by 6 bases.

This clone was observed a handful of times. The chain combines TRBV5-5 with TRBJ2-3, with D unresolved. This CDR3 region has 15 residues. The V and J ends lost 7 bases and 0 bases respectively, with 15 bases between them. Germline V lookup: CDR1 SGHKS, CDR2 YYEKEE (reference sequence). CDR3 residues: CASGTVYYSTDTQYF. CDR3 coding DNA: TGTGCCAGCGGTACAGTGTATTACAGCACAGATACGCAGTATTTT.

The rearrangement uses TRBV9 and TRBJ1-5; 7 bases match TRBD1. The CDR3 has 14 residues. The V gene end was trimmed by 4 bases and the J gene end by 7 bases; junction bases not matched to a gene: 8. The germline gives CDR1 SGDLS, CDR2 YYNGEE. CDR3 sequence (DNA): TGTGCCAGCAGCCCTCGACAGGGTGGGCAGCCCCAGCATTTT. Translation gives CASSPRQGGQPQHF. The whole variable domain, remainder taken from reference TRBV9 and TRBJ1-5, is DSGVTQTPKHLITATGQRVTLRCSPRSGDLSVYWYQQSLDQGLQFLIQYYNGEERAKGNILERFSAQQFPDLHSELNLSSLELGDSALYFCASSPRQGGQPQHFGDGTRLSIL.